Below are 27 T cell receptor beta chains sequenced from a single sample in a study of blood T cell repertoires in COVID-19. Profiling relied on immunoSEQ multiplex PCR, and the TCRdb table lists in-frame clones only, not all of them. Of approximately 220,000 clones in the sample, about 85% were seen once. The specimen was peripheral blood. The receptors here all came from a man in his fifties who had recovered from COVID-19.

The chain employs TRBV7-2 and TRBJ2-1; no reliable D call. Germline CDR1 SGHTA, CDR2 FQGNSA. V shed 5 bases and J shed 5 bases, with 4 bases lying between them. CDR3 length: 11 residues. The CDR3 bases are TGTGCCAGCAGCCCTCACAATGAGCAGTTCTTC. Translated, it gives CASSPHNEQFF.

The chain links TRBV7-2 to TRBJ2-3; a weak D match, TRBD2 (5 bases). Germline CDR1 reads SGHTA; CDR2 reads FQGNSA. V lost 0 bases and J 1 base, leaving 11 bases between the germline ends. This CDR3 is built from 16 residues. CDR3 region: CASSLADSVGTDTQYF. The CDR3 DNA reads as TGTGCCAGCAGCTTAGCTGATAGCGTGGGCACAGATACGCAGTATTTT.

This clone was detected once. This chain links TRBV24-1 with TRBJ2-3, with 8 bases matching TRBD1. The CDR3 totals 16 residues. V was clipped by 7 bases and J by 0 bases; unmatched bases: 8. The V gene's germline CDR1 is KGHDR and CDR2 SFDVKD. CDR3 region: CATSGLGQGSTDTQYF. DNA for the CDR3: TGTGCCACCAGCGGCCTCGGACAGGGTAGCACAGATACGCAGTATTTT.

This clone was seen more than once but under ten times. V usage is TRBV25-1 and J usage is TRBJ2-2; no clear D gene. Trimming shortened V by 6 bases and J by 0 bases, and 5 bases separated the two germline ends. Germline V gene lookup returns CDR1 MGHDK and CDR2 SYGVNS. This CDR3 has 13 amino acids. The CDR3 spells CASRQPNTGELFF. Written as DNA, the CDR3 is TGTGCCAGCAGACAGCCGAACACCGGGGAGCTGTTTTTT.

CDR3 in amino acids: CASSWDRGRNEQFF. The CDR3 DNA follows: TGTGCCAGCAGTTGGGACAGGGGCAGGAATGAGCAGTTCTTC. This chain joins TRBV6-5 and TRBJ2-1; 10 bases are a match to TRBD1. Germline V gives CDR1 MNHEY, CDR2 SVGAGI. V lost 4 bases to trimming and J lost 7 bases; unmatched junction nucleotides: 4. There are 14 residues in the CDR3.

The chain recombines TRBV7-9 with TRBJ1-1; 9 nucleotides line up with TRBD1. Germline lookup yields CDR1 SEHNR and CDR2 FQNEAQ (reference sequence). Trimming at V came to 5 bases and at J to 6 bases, leaving 7 bases not matched to a gene. This CDR3 contains 14 residues. The CDR3 loop reads CASSVGTGKPEAFF. CDR3 DNA: TGTGCCAGCAGCGTCGGGACAGGGAAACCTGAAGCTTTCTTT.

The V call is TRBV19, the J call TRBJ2-5; D unresolved. CDR3 length: 13 amino acids. Trimming removed 4 bases from V and 0 bases from J, with 6 bases in between. Germline V CDR1 and CDR2: LNHDA, SQIVND (reference sequence). CDR3 amino acids: CASSNLYQETQYF. DNA for the CDR3: TGTGCCAGTAGTAACTTGTACCAAGAGACCCAGTACTTC.

This clone turned up a few times. The chain employs TRBV7-9 and TRBJ2-7; TRBD1 matches 8 bases. Germline assignment: CDR1 SEHNR and CDR2 FQNEAQ (reference sequence). The CDR3 is 16 amino acids. Trimming cost V 5 bases and J 4 bases; bases outside gene matches: 13. The CDR3 region has the DNA TGTGCCAGCAGCCACCTACAGGGGGAAAATAGGTACGAGCAGTACTTC. Translated, it gives CASSHLQGENRYEQYF.

The chain combines TRBV27 with TRBJ2-3; 7 nucleotides agree with TRBD1. V lost 5 bases, J lost 13 bases, and 9 bases stayed unmatched. CDR1 MNHEY and CDR2 SMNVEV come from the germline V gene (reference sequence). The CDR3 consists of 12 residues. CDR3 DNA sequence: TGTGCCAGCAGTCAACCGGACAGGCCAGAGTATTTT. Residues: CASSQPDRPEYF.

V gene TRBV30 combines with J gene TRBJ1-1; D remains ambiguous. Trimming removed 2 bases from V and 1 base from J, with 11 bases in between. The CDR3 sequence is 14 residues long. Germline V CDR1 and CDR2: GTSNPN, SVGIG (reference sequence). The CDR3 here is CAWSRRAENTEAFF. DNA for the CDR3: TGTGCCTGGAGTAGGAGGGCCGAGAACACTGAAGCTTTCTTT.

This chain links TRBV5-1 with TRBJ2-1, with 10 bases that match TRBD2. Unmatched junction bases numbered 3, after V lost 1 base and J lost 2 bases. CDR3 size: 16 residues. Germline lookup yields CDR1 SGHRS and CDR2 YFSETQ. CDR3 region: CASSLIAGGTYNEQFF. The CDR3 nucleotides are TGCGCCAGCAGCTTGATAGCGGGAGGAACCTACAATGAGCAGTTCTTC. The full variable domain, rest sourced from reference TRBV5-1 and TRBJ2-1, is KAGVTQTPRYLIKTRGQQVTLSCSPISGHRSVSWYQQTPGQGLQFLFEYFSETQRNKGNFPGRFSGRQFSNSRSEMNVSTLELGDSALYLCASSLIAGGTYNEQFFGPGTRLTVL.

CDR3 loop: CASNRRDRGSYGYTF. In nucleotides, the CDR3 is TGTGCCAGCAACAGGAGGGACAGGGGATCATATGGCTACACCTTC. The V and J genes are TRBV6-5 and TRBJ1-2; 10 nucleotides agree with TRBD1. Per the germline V gene, CDR1 is MNHEY and CDR2 is SVGAGI. The CDR3 consists of 15 residues. Germline trimming cut 7 bases from V and 5 bases from J; bases unmatched to any gene: 10.

The CDR3 protein is CASSFHGTGEGYTF. The CDR3 nucleotides read TGTGCCAGCAGTTTCCACGGGACAGGGGAGGGCTACACCTTC. The chain recombines TRBV27 with TRBJ1-2; 10 nucleotides agree with TRBD1. The CDR3 extends over 14 amino acids. V shed 3 bases, J shed 8 bases, and the junction held 6 bases outside the gene matches. Germline CDR1 is MNHEY and CDR2 is SMNVEV (reference sequence).

The CDR3 DNA is TGTGCCAGCAGCCGTGACAGGGCGCAACACTACGAGCAGTACTTC. As protein: CASSRDRAQHYEQYF. This sequence joins TRBV3-1 (or the pseudogene TRBV3-2) and TRBJ2-7, with 7 bases matching TRBD1. Germline trimming cut 4 bases from V and 3 bases from J; bases unmatched to any gene: 9. CDR3 length: 15 amino acids. CDR1 is LGHDT, CDR2 YNNKEL, per germline (reference sequence).

The rearrangement uses TRBV5-1 and TRBJ2-1; tentative D call: TRBD2 (6 bases). The CDR3 loop spans 12 amino acids. Germline assignment: CDR1 SGHRS and CDR2 YFSETQ. The germline V and J ends were trimmed by 5 bases and 9 bases, with 12 bases remaining between them. CDR3: CASSFGGVEQFF. CDR3 nucleotides: TGCGCCAGCAGTTTTGGAGGGGTTGAGCAGTTCTTC.

For the CDR3, the DNA is TGTGCCAGTAGTGGCCCCGGGACAGCTTTGAATCCCTATGGCTACACCTTC. Amino acids: CASSGPGTALNPYGYTF. The V gene is TRBV19, the J gene TRBJ1-2; 7 bases line up with TRBD1. This CDR3 is 17 amino acids long. Germline loops: CDR1 LNHDA, CDR2 SQIVND (reference sequence). The trim removed 5 bases at V and 4 bases at J, leaving 16 bases unmatched. Together with reference TRBV19 and TRBJ1-2, the CDR3 gives the full variable domain: DGGITQSPKYLFRKEGQNVTLSCEQNLNHDAMYWYRQDPGQGLRLIYYSQIVNDFQKGDIAEGYSVSREKKESFPLTVTSAQKNPTAFYLCASSGPGTALNPYGYTFGSGTRLTVV.

This clone showed up just a few times. The J gene is TRBJ1-5, the V gene TRBV6-5; TRBD1 might be the D (5 bases). CDR1 is MNHEY, CDR2 SVGAGI, per germline. CDR3 size: 13 residues. V lost 6 bases and J lost 4, with 10 bases in between. This CDR3 is CASRTNRNQPQHF. CDR3 DNA: TGTGCCAGCAGAACCAACAGGAATCAGCCCCAGCATTTT.

The CDR3: CATSEETVNEQFF. In nucleotides, the CDR3 is TGTGCCACCAGTGAAGAGACAGTCAATGAGCAGTTCTTC. The chain joins TRBV24-1 to TRBJ2-1; possible D gene TRBD1, 5 bases. The V end was cut by 4 bases, the J end by 6 bases, with 9 bases between. The CDR3 covers 13 residues. Germline V gene data show CDR1 as KGHDR and CDR2 as SFDVKD.

The chain carries TRBV2 and TRBJ1-2, with D perhaps matching TRBD1 (5 bases). This CDR3 has 17 amino acids. Germline loops: CDR1 SNHLY, CDR2 FYNNEI. Deletions cut 8 bases from V and 1 base from J, with 23 bases between. Written as DNA, the CDR3 is TGTGCCAGCTCTAGGGGTCGAGATCCACCACTTAACTATGGCTACACCTTC. It specifies CASSRGRDPPLNYGYTF. The variable domain in full, completed from reference TRBV2 and TRBJ1-2, reads EPEVTQTPSHQVTQMGQEVILRCVPISNHLYFYWYRQILGQKVEFLVSFYNNEISEKSEIFDDQFSVERPDGSNFTLKIRSTKLEDSAMYFCASSRGRDPPLNYGYTFGSGTRLTVV.

This clone has a handful of counts. The chain has TRBV4-1 and TRBJ2-7; 10 bases agree with TRBD2. V lost 0 bases and J lost 1; bases outside the gene matches: 6. The germline CDR1 and CDR2 sequences are MGHRA and YSYEKL. This CDR3 comprises 17 residues. The CDR3 bases are TGCGCCAGCAGCCAAGATCAAAGTAGCGGGGGGTCCTACGAGCAGTACTTC. Translating it yields CASSQDQSSGGSYEQYF.

This clone was seen just once. The chain couples TRBV5-1 to TRBJ2-7, with 9 bases lining up with TRBD2. CDR3 length: 15 amino acids. Trimming removed 5 bases from V and 4 bases from J; junction bases left unmatched: 10. Germline CDR1 is SGHRS and CDR2 is YFSETQ. The CDR3 DNA is TGCGCCAGCAGGGGAGGCGCGGGAGGGGGTTACGAGCAGTACTTC. It is translated as CASRGGAGGGYEQYF.

The rearrangement joins TRBV4-1 to TRBJ2-2; 9 bases line up with TRBD2. CDR1 is MGHRA and CDR2 is YSYEKL in the germline V gene. The ends lost 2 bases at V and 0 bases at J; junction bases unmatched: 13. The CDR3 sequence is 20 residues long. The CDR3 coding sequence is TGCGCCAGCAGCCAACACCAATTGCCTAGCGGGACAGCGAACACCGGGGAGCTGTTTTTT. Amino acids: CASSQHQLPSGTANTGELFF.

CDR3 residues: CASSFWGHRGRTEAFF. Written as DNA, the CDR3 is TGTGCCAGTAGTTTTTGGGGGCACAGGGGGAGAACTGAAGCTTTCTTT. This chain connects TRBV19 to TRBJ1-1, with 8 positions matching TRBD1. Germline CDR1 is LNHDA and CDR2 is SQIVND (reference sequence). CDR3 length: 16 amino acids. The trim removed 5 bases at V and 5 bases at J, leaving 13 bases unmatched. Full variable domain (remainder filled in from reference TRBV19 and TRBJ1-1): DGGITQSPKYLFRKEGQNVTLSCEQNLNHDAMYWYRQDPGQGLRLIYYSQIVNDFQKGDIAEGYSVSREKKESFPLTVTSAQKNPTAFYLCASSFWGHRGRTEAFFGQGTRLTVV.

The CDR3 DNA sequence: TGTGCCAGCTGGTTGACCGGGTTCCAAGGCCTTGAAAAACTGTTTTTT. It yields the protein CASWLTGFQGLEKLFF. V and J are TRBV2 and TRBJ1-4; D is unresolved. V was clipped by 8 bases and J by 7 bases, with 23 bases between them. Germline assignment: CDR1 SNHLY and CDR2 FYNNEI. The CDR3 has 16 residues.

The chain uses TRBV24-1 and TRBJ1-2, with 7 nucleotides matching TRBD1. Germline values: CDR1 KGHDR, CDR2 SFDVKD. The CDR3 has 15 amino acids. The V and J ends lost 2 bases and 6 bases, in that order; junction bases with no gene match: 8. The CDR3: CATSDSRTGAHGYTF. CDR3 DNA sequence: TGTGCCACCAGTGATTCGAGAACAGGGGCTCATGGCTACACCTTC.

J is TRBJ2-7 and V is TRBV5-1; no firm D call. The CDR3 extends over 14 amino acids. Between the trimmed V and J ends, which lost 4 bases and 3 bases, there was a span of 14 bases. Germline CDR1 reads SGHRS; CDR2 reads YFSETQ. For the CDR3, the DNA is TGCGCCAGCAGCCGTGACTTCTCCAGCTACGAGCAGTACTTC. Translation gives CASSRDFSSYEQYF.

The sample holds a few counts of this clone. This sequence joins TRBV15 and TRBJ2-7, with 9 bases aligning to TRBD2. The CDR3 consists of 14 residues. Germline trimming cut 4 bases from V and 3 bases from J; bases unmatched to any gene: 4. Germline-derived CDR1 and CDR2 are LNHNV and YYDKDF (reference sequence). The CDR3 here is CATSIGAGGYEQYF. Here the CDR3 DNA reads TGTGCCACCAGCATAGGAGCGGGGGGCTACGAGCAGTACTTC.